This entry is about one T cell receptor beta chain. Antigen: not known. The source of the sample is a study of neoadjuvant nivolumab and ipilimumab in lung cancer. General observations from the study: Higher pretherapy blood TCR richness went with higher resected-tumor richness. TCR receptors were sequenced in few samples. Only two of four nivolumab-treated tumors gained richness and clonality by surgery.

Profiled with immunoSEQ multiplex PCR; TCRdb holds only in-frame clones, not every one. The profile shows about 18,000 clones, over 70% of them singletons. This CDR3 has 11 amino acids. Germline CDR1 and CDR2: DFQATT and SNEGSKA (reference sequence). With 3 bases removed from V and 5 bases from J, the gap between germline ends came to 7 bases. The chain couples TRBV20-1 to TRBJ1-1; D remains unclear. This clonotype originated in an adult with non-small cell lung cancer. The sequenced sample was peripheral blood, obtained before neoadjuvant nivolumab, alone or with ipilimumab. This CDR3 reads CSASGNTEAFF. The CDR3 DNA reads as TGCAGTGCTAGCGGGAATACTGAAGCTTTCTTT.